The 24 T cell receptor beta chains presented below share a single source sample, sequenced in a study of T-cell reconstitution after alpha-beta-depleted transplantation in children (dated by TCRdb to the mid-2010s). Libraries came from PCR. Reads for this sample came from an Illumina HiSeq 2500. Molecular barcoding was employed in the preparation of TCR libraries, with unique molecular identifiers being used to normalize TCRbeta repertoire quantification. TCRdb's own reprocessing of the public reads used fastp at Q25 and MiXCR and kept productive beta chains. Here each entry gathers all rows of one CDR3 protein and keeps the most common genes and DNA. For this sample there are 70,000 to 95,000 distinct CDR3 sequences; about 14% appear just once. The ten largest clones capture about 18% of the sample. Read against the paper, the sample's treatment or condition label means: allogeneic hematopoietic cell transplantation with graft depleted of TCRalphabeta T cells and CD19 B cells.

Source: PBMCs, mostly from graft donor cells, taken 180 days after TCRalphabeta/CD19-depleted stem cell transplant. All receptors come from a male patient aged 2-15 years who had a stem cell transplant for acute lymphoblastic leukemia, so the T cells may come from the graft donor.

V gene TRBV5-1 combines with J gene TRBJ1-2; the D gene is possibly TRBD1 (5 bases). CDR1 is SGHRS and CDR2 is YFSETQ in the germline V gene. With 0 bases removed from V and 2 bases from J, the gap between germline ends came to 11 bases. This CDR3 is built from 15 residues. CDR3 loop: CASSLVRGANYGYTF. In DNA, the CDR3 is TGCGCCAGCAGCTTGGTACGAGGGGCCAACTATGGCTACACCTTC. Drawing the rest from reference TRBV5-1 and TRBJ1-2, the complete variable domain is KAGVTQTPRYLIKTRGQQVTLSCSPISGHRSVSWYQQTPGQGLQFLFEYFSETQRNKGNFPGRFSGRQFSNSRSEMNVSTLELGDSALYLCASSLVRGANYGYTFGSGTRLTVV.

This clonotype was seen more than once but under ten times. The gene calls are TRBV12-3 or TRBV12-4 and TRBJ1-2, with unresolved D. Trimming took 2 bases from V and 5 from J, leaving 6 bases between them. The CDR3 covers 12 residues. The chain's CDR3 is CASSLLGYGYTF. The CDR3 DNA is TGTGCCAGCAGTTTATTGGGGTATGGCTACACCTTC.

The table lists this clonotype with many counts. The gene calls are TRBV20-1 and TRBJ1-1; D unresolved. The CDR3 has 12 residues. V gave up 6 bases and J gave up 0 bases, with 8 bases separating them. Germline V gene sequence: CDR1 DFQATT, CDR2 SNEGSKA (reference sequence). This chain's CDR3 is CSAPELNTEAFF. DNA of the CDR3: TGCAGTGCCCCAGAGCTGAACACTGAAGCTTTCTTT.

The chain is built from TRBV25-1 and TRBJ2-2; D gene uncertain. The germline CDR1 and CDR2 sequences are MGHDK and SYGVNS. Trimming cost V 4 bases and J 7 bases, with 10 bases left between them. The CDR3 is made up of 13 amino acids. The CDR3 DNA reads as TGTGCCAGCAGTGTCGAGTGGATCGGGGAGCTGTTTTTT. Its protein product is CASSVEWIGELFF.

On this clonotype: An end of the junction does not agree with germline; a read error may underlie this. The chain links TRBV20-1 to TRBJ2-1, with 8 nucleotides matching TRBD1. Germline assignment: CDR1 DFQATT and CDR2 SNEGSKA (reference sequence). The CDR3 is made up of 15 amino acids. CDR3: CCARGGQGPSFEQFF. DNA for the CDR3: TGCTGTGCTAGAGGTGGACAGGGCCCTTCGTTTGAGCAGTTCTTC.

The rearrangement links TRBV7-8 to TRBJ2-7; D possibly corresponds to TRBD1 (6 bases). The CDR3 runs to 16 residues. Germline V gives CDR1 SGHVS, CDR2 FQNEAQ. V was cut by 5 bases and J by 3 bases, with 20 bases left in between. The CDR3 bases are TGTGCCAGCAGCCTAACCCTGACAGGAGGCGGCTACGAGCAGTACTTC. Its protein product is CASSLTLTGGGYEQYF.

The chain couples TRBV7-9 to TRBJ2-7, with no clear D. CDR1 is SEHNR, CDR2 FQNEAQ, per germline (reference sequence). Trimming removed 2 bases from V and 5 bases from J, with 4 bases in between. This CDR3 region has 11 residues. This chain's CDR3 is CASSLTHEQYF. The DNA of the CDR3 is TGTGCCAGCAGCTTAACGCACGAGCAGTACTTC. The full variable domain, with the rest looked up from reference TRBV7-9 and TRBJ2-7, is DTGVSQNPRHKITKRGQNVTFRCDPISEHNRLYWYRQTLGQGPEFLTYFQNEAQLEKSRLLSDRFSAERPKGSFSTLEIQRTEQGDSAMYLCASSLTHEQYFGPGTRLTVT.

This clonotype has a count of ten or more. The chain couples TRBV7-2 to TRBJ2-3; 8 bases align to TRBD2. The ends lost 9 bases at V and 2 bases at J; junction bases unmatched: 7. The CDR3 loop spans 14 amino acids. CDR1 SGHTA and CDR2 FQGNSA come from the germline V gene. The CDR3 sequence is CASRSGGYTDTQYF. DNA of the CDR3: TGTGCCAGTCGGAGCGGGGGATACACAGATACGCAGTATTTT.

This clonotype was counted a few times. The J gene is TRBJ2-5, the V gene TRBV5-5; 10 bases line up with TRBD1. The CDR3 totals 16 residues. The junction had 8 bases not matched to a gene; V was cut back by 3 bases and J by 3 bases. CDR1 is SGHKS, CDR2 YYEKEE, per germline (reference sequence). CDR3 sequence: CASSSYPGTGEETQYF. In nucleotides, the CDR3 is TGTGCCAGCAGCTCCTACCCCGGGACAGGGGAAGAGACCCAGTACTTC.

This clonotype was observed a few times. In nucleotides, the CDR3 is TGTGCCAGCAGCTCCCCAGGGGGCGGCACAGATACGCAGTATTTT. This sequence encodes CASSSPGGGTDTQYF. The J gene is TRBJ2-3, the V gene TRBV7-9; the match to TRBD1 covers 8 bases. V shed 4 bases, J shed 1 base, and the junction held 4 bases outside the gene matches. Per germline, CDR1 SEHNR and CDR2 FQNEAQ (reference sequence). This CDR3 has 15 residues. The full variable domain, completed using reference TRBV7-9 and TRBJ2-3, is DTGVSQNPRHKITKRGQNVTFRCDPISEHNRLYWYRQTLGQGPEFLTYFQNEAQLEKSRLLSDRFSAERPKGSFSTLEIQRTEQGDSAMYLCASSSPGGGTDTQYFGPGTRLTVL.

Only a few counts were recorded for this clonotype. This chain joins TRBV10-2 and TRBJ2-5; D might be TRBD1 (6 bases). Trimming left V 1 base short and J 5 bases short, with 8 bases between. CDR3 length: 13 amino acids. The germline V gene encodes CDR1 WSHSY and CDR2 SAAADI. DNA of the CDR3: TGCGCCAGCAGTGAGTACAGGGAGGAGACCCAGTACTTC. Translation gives CASSEYREETQYF.

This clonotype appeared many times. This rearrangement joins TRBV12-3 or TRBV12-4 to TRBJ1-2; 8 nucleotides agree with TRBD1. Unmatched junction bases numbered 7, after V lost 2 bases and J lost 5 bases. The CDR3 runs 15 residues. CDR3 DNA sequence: TGTGCCAGCAGTTTAATCAGGGGGCAGGGGTATGGCTACACCTTC. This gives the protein CASSLIRGQGYGYTF.

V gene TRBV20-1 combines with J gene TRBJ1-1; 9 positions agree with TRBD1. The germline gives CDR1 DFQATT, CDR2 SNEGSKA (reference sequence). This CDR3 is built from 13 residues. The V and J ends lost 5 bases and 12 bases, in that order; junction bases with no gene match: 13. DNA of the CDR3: TGCAGTGCTGGGGACAGGGTAATGTTGATGACTTTCTTT. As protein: CSAGDRVMLMTFF.

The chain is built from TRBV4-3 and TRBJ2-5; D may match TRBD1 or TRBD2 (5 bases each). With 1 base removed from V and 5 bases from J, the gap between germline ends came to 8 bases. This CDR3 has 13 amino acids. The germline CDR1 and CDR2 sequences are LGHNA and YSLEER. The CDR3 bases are TGCGCCAGCAGCCAAGTGGGGGTCGAGACCCAGTACTTC. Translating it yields CASSQVGVETQYF.

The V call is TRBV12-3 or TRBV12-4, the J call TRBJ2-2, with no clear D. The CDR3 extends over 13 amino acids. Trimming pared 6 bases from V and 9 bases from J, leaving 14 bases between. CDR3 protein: CASSPLTARELFF. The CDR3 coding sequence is TGTGCCAGCAGCCCCCTAACTGCGAGGGAGCTGTTTTTT.

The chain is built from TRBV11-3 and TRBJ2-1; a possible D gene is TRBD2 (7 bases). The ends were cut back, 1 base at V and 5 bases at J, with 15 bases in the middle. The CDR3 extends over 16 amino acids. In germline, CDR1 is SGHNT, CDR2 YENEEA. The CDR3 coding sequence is TGTGCCAGCAGCTTAGGGGGGCTAGCGGATAACAATGAGCAGTTCTTC. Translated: CASSLGGLADNNEQFF.

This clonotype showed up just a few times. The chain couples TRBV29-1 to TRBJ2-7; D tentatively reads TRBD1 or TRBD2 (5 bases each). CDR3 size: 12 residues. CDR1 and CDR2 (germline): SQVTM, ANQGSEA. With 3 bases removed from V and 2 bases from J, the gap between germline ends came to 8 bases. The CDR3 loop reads CSVETGPYEQYF. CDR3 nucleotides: TGCAGCGTTGAGACGGGACCCTACGAGCAGTACTTC.

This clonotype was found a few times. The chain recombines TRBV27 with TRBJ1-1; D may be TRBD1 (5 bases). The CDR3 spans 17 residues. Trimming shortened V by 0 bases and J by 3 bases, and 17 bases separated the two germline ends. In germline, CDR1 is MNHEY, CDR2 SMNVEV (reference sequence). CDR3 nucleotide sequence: TGTGCCAGCAGTTTATCATATCCGCCGGACACCTACACTGAAGCTTTCTTT. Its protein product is CASSLSYPPDTYTEAFF.

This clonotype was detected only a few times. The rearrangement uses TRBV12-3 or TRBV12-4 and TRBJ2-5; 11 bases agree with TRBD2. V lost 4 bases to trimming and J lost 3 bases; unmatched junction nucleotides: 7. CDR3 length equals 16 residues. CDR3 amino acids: CASSSIAGGPEETQYF. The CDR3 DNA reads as TGTGCCAGCAGTTCTATAGCGGGGGGGCCTGAAGAGACCCAGTACTTC.

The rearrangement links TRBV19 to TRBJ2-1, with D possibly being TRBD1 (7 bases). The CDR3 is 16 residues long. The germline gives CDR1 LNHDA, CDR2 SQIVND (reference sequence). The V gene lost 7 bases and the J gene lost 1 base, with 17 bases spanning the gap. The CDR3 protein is CASTHSGDSSYNEQFF. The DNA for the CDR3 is TGTGCCAGTACTCACTCGGGGGACAGTTCCTACAATGAGCAGTTCTTC.

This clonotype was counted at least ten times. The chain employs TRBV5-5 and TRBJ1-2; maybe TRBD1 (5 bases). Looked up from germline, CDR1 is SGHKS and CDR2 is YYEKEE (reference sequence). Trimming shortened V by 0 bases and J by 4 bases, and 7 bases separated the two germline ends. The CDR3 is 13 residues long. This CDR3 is CASSLAGTYGYTF. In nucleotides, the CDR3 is TGTGCCAGCAGCTTGGCAGGGACCTATGGCTACACCTTC. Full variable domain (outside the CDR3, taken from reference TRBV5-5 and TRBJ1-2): DAGVTQSPTHLIKTRGQQVTLRCSPISGHKSVSWYQQVLGQGPQFIFQYYEKEERGRGNFPDRFSARQFPNYSSELNVNALLLGDSALYLCASSLAGTYGYTFGSGTRLTVV.

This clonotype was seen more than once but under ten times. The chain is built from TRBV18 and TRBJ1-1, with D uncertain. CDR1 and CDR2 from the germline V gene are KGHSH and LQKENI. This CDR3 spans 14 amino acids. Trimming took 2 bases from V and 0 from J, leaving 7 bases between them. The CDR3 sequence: CASSPERMNTEAFF. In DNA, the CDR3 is TGTGCCAGCTCACCAGAACGGATGAACACTGAAGCTTTCTTT.

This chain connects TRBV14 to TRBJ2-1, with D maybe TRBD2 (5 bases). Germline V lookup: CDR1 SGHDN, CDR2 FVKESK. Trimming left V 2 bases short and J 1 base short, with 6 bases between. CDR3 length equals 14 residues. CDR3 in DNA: TGTGCCAGCAGCCAACGACTATCCTACAATGAGCAGTTCTTC. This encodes CASSQRLSYNEQFF.

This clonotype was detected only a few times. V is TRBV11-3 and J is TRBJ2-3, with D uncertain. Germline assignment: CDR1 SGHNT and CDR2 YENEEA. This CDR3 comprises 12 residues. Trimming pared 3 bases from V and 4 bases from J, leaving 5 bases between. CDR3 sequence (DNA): TGTGCCAGCAGCTTTCAGGCAGATACGCAGTATTTT. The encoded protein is CASSFQADTQYF.